This TCR beta chain was identified in a study of T-cell reconstitution after alpha-beta-depleted transplantation in children. General study findings and limits: T-cell counts and diversity were attributed mostly to newly produced T cells one year after transplant. Reportedly, alpha-beta T cells present about two months post-transplant originated from several hundred expanded clones of graft origin.

Preparation of the TCRbeta library involved a method that used unique molecular identifiers. From the PCR reads, TCRdb called clonotypes with MiXCR, one entry per CDR3 protein. The sample contains hundreds of thousands of distinct CDR3 sequences, approximately 14% of which appear only once. Turning to this clonotype: Antigen specificity is unknown.

Trimming took off 7 bases at V and 2 bases at J, with 9 bases between the two ends. The CDR3 is made up of 14 amino acids. The chain carries TRBV12-3 or TRBV12-4 and TRBJ2-6; D not certain. Sequenced material: PBMCs, taken before TCRalphabeta/CD19-depleted stem cell transplant. This TCR derives from a girl aged 2 to 9 with congenital amegakaryocytic thrombocytopenia, due to receive a stem cell transplant. CDR3 sequence (DNA): TGTGCCAGCACCGACTCGGCTGGGGCCAACGTCCTGACTTTC. This sequence encodes CASTDSAGANVLTF.